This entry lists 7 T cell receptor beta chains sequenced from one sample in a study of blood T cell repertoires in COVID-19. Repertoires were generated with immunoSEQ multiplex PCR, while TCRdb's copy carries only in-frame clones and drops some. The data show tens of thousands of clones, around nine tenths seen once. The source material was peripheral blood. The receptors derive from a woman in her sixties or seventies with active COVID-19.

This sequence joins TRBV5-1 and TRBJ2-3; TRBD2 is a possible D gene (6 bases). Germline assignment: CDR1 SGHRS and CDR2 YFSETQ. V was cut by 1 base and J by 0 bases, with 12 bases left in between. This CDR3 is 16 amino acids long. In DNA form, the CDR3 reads TGCGCCAGCAGCTTGAGGCCTAGCGAGAGCACAGATACGCAGTATTTT. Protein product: CASSLRPSESTDTQYF.

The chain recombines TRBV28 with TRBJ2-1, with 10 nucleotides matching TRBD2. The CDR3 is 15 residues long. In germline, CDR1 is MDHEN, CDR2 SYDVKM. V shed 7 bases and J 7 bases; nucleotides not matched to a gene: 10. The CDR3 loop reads CASTGSGGAPNEQFF. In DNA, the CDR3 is TGTGCCAGCACCGGCAGCGGGGGGGCCCCGAATGAGCAGTTCTTC.

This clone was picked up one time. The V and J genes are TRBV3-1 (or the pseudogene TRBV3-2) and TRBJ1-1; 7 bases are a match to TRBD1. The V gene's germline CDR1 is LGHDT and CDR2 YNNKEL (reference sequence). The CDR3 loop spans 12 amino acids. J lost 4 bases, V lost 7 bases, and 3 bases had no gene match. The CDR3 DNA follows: TGTGCCAGCAACCGACAGGGCACTGAAGCTTTCTTT. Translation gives CASNRQGTEAFF.

CDR3 protein: CSVLDRSHHEQYF. CDR3 nucleotides: TGCAGCGTACTGGACAGGAGCCATCACGAGCAGTACTTC. The chain couples TRBV29-1 to TRBJ2-7; 7 bases map to TRBD1. The germline CDR1 and CDR2 sequences are SQVTM and ANQGSEA. After removal of 6 bases from V and 5 bases from J, the junction contained 10 bases not matched to a gene. The CDR3 is 13 amino acids.

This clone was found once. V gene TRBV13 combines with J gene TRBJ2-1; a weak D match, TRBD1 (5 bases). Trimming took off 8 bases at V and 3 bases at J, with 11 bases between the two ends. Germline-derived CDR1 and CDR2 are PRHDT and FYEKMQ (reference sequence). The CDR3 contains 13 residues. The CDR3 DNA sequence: TGTGCCAGCGCTCAGCAGGGCTACAATGAGCAGTTCTTC. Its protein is CASAQQGYNEQFF.

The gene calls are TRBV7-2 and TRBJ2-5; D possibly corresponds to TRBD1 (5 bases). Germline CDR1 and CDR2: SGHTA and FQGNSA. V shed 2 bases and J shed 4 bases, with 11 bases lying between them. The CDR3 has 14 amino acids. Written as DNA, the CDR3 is TGTGCCAGCAGCTTATCTTCAGGGCGAGAGACCCAGTACTTC. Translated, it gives CASSLSSGRETQYF.

The CDR3 DNA is TGTGCCAGCAGCTTCGTTAATGAGTGGACAGTACAGTACTTC. The encoded protein is CASSFVNEWTVQYF. V is TRBV7-9 and J is TRBJ2-4; a weak D match, TRBD1 (6 bases). The germline CDR1 and CDR2 sequences are SEHNR and FQNEAQ (reference sequence). Trimming removed 3 bases from V and 13 bases from J, with 19 bases in between. This CDR3 has 14 amino acids. Supplemented by reference TRBV7-9 and TRBJ2-4, the full variable domain reads DTGVSQNPRHKITKRGQNVTFRCDPISEHNRLYWYRQTLGQGPEFLTYFQNEAQLEKSRLLSDRFSAERPKGSFSTLEIQRTEQGDSAMYLCASSFVNEWTVQYFGAGTRLSVL.